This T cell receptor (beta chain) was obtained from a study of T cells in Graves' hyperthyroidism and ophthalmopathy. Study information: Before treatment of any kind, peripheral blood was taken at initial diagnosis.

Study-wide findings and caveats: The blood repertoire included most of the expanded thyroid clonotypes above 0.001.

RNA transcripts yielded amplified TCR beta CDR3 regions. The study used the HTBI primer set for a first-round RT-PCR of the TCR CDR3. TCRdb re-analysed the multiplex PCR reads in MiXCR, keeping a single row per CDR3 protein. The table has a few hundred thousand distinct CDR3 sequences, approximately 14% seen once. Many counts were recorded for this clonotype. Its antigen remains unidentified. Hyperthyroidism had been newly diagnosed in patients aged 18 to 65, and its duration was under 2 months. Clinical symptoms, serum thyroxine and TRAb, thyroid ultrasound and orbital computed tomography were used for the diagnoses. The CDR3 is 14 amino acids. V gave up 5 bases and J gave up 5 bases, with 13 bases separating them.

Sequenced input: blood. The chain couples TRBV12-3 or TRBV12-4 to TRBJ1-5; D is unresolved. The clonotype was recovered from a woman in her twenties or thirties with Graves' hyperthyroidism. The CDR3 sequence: CASSPGAGYQPQHF. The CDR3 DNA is TGTGCCAGCAGTCCCGGAGCAGGTTATCAGCCCCAGCATTTT.